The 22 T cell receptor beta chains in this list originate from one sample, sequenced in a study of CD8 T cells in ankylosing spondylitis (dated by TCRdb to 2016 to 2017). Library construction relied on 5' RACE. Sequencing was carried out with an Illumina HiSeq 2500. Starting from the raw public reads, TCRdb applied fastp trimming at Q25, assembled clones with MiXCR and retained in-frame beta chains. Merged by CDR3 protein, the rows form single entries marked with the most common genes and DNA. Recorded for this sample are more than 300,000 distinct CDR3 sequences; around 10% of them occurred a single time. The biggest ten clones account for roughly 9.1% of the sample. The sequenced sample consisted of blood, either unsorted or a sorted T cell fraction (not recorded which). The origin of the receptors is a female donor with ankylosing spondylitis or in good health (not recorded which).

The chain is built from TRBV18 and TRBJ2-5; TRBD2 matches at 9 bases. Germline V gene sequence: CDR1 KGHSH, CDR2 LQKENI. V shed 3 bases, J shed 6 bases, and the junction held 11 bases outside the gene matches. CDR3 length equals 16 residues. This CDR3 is CASSPSTAGGLQTQYF. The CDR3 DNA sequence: TGTGCCAGCTCACCTTCCACAGCGGGGGGATTACAGACCCAGTACTTC.

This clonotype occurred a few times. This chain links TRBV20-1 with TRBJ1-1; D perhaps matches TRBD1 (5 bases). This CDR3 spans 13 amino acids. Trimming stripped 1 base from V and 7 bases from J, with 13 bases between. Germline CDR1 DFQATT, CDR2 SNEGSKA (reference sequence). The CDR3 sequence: CSARVGGWGEAFF. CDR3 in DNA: TGCAGTGCTAGAGTGGGGGGATGGGGTGAAGCTTTCTTT.

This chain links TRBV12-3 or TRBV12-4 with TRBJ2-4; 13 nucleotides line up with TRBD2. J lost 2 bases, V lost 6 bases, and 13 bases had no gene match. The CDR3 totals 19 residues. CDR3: CASSSGLAGDGMSKNIQYF. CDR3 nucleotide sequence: TGTGCCAGCAGCTCCGGACTAGCGGGGGACGGGATGTCCAAAAACATTCAGTACTTC.

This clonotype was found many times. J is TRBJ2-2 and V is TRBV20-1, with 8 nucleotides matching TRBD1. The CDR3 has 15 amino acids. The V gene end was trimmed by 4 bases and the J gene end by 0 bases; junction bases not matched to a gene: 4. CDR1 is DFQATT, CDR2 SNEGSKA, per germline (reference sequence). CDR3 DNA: TGCAGTGCTAAAGACAGGGGACCGAACACCGGGGAGCTGTTTTTT. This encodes CSAKDRGPNTGELFF.

The DNA for the CDR3 is TGCGCCAGCAGCCAAGGACTAGCGGGGAATCACAATGAGCAGTTCTTC. Translation: CASSQGLAGNHNEQFF. The chain has TRBV4-1 and TRBJ2-1; 11 bases agree with TRBD2. Looked up from germline, CDR1 is MGHRA and CDR2 is YSYEKL. This CDR3 region has 16 residues. V lost 1 base to trimming and J lost 5 bases; unmatched junction nucleotides: 4.

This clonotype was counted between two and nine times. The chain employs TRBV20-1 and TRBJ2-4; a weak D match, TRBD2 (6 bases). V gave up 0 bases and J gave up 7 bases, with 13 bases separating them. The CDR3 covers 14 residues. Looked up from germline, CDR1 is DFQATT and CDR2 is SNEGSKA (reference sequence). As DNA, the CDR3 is TGCAGTGCTAGAGAGGTGGGGGGAGCCAACATTCAGTACTTC. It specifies CSAREVGGANIQYF.

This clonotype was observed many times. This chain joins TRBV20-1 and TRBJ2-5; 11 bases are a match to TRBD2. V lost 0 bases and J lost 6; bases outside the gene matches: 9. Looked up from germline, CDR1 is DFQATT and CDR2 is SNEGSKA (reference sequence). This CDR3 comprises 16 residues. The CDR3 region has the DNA TGCAGTGCTAGAGACCATCTAGCGGGAGGTGCAAAGACCCAGTACTTC. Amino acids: CSARDHLAGGAKTQYF.

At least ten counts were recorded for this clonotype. The CDR3 DNA follows: TGTGCCAGCAGGGCAGGGGTTGACTATGGCTACACCTTC. The encoded protein is CASRAGVDYGYTF. V usage is TRBV6-1 and J usage is TRBJ1-2; a possible D gene is TRBD1 (6 bases). The germline V gene encodes CDR1 MNHNS and CDR2 SASEGT. Trimming stripped 6 bases from V and 3 bases from J, with 11 bases between. The CDR3 runs 13 residues.

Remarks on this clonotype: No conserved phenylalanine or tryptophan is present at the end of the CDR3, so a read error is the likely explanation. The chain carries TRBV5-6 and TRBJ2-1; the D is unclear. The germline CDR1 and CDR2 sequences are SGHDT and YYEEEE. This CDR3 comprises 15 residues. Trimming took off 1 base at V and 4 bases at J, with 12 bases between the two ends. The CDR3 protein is CASSLYSRDYNEQFC. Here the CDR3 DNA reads TGTGCCAGCAGCTTGTATAGTAGAGATTACAATGAGCAGTTCTGC.

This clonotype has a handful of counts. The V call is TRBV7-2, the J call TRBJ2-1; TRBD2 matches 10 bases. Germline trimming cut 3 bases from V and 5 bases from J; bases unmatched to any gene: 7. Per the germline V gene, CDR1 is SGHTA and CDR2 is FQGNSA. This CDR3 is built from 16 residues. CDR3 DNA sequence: TGTGCCAGCAGCTTTCCGACTAGCGGGCTTAACAATGAGCAGTTCTTC. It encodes CASSFPTSGLNNEQFF.

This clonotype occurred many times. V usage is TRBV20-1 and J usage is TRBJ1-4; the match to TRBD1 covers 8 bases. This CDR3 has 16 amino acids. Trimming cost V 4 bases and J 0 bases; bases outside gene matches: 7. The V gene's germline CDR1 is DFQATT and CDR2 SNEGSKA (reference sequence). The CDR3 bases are TGCAGTGCTAACCCGGACAGGGCTGCAACTAATGAAAAACTGTTTTTT. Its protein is CSANPDRAATNEKLFF.

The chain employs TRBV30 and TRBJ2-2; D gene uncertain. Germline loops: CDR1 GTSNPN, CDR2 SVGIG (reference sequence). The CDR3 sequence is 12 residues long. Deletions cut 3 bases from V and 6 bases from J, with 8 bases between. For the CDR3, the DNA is TGTGCCTGGAGCATTCCCCCCGGGGAGCTGTTTTTT. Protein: CAWSIPPGELFF.

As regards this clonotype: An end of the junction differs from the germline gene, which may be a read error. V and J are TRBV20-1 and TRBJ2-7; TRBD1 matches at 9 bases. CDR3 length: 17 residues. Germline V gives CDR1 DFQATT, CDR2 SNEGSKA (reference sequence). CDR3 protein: CCASGYGSGQGVVEQYF. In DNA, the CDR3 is TGCTGTGCTAGTGGGTATGGGTCGGGACAGGGAGTAGTGGAGCAGTACTTC.

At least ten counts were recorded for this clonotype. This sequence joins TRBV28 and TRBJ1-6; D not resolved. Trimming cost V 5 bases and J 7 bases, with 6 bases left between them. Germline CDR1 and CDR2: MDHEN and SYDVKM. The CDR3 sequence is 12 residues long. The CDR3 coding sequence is TGTGCCAGCAGTAGGAGGAATTCACCCCTCCACTTT. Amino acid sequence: CASSRRNSPLHF.

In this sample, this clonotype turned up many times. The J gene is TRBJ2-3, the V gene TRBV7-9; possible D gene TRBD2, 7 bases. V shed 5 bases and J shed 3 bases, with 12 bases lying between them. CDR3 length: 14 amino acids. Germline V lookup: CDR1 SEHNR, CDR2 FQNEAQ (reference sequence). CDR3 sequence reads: CASSREGGTDTQYF. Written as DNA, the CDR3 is TGTGCCAGCAGCCGCGAGGGGGGGACAGATACGCAGTATTTT.

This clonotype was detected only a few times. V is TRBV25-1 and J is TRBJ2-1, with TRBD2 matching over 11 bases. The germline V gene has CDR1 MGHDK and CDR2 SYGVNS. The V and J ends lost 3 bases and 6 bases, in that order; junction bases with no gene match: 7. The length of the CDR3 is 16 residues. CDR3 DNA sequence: TGTGCCAGCAGTGATGTTTGGACTAGCGGGTTCAATGAGCAGTTCTTC. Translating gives CASSDVWTSGFNEQFF. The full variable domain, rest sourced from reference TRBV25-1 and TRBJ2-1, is EADIYQTPRYLVIGTGKKITLECSQTMGHDKMYWYQQDPGMELHLIHYSYGVNSTEKGDLSSESTVSRIRTEHFPLTLESARPSHTSQYLCASSDVWTSGFNEQFFGPGTRLTVL.

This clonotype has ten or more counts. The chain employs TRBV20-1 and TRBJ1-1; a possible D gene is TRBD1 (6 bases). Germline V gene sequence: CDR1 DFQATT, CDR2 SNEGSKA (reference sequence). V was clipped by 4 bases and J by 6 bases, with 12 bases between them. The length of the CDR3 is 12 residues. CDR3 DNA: TGCAGTGCTACTACGGGGGGCGCTGAAGCTTTCTTT. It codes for CSATTGGAEAFF.

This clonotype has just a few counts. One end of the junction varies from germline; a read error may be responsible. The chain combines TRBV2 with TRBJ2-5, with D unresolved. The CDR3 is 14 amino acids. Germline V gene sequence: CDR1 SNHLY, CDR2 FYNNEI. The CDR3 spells CASGSLVDQETQHF. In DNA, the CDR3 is TGTGCCAGCGGATCGCTAGTCGACCAAGAGACCCAGCACTTC. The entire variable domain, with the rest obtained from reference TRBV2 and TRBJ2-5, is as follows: EPEVTQTPSHQVTQMGQEVILRCVPISNHLYFYWYRQILGQKVEFLVSFYNNEISEKSEIFDDQFSVERPDGSNFTLKIRSTKLEDSAMYFCASGSLVDQETQHFGPGTRLLVL.

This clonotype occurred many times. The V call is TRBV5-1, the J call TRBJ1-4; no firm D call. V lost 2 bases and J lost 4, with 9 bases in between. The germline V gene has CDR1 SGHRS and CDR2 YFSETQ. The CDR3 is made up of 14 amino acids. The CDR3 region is CASSLAGVNEKLFF. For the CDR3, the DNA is TGCGCCAGCAGCTTAGCCGGGGTTAATGAAAAACTGTTTTTT.

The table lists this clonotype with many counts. DNA for the CDR3: TGCGCCAGCAGCTTGTCGACCTACGAGCAGTACTTC. Protein product: CASSLSTYEQYF. The rearrangement uses TRBV5-1 and TRBJ2-7; D ambiguous. Deletions cut 1 base from V and 2 bases from J, with 4 bases between. In germline, CDR1 is SGHRS, CDR2 YFSETQ. The CDR3 is 12 residues long.

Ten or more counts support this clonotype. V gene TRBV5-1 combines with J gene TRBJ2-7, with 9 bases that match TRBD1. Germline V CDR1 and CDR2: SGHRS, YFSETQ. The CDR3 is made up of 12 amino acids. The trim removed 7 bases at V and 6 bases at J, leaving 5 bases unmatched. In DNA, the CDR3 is TGCGCCAGCGGACAGGGGATCAGCGAGCAGTACTTC. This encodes CASGQGISEQYF.

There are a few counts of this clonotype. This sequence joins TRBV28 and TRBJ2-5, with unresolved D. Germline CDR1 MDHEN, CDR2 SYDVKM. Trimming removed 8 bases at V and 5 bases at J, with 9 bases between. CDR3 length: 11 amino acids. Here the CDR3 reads CASFERETQYF. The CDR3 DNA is TGTGCCAGCTTCGAGAGGGAGACCCAGTACTTC.